This T cell receptor beta chain derives from a study of beta chain features in type 1 diabetes. Expressed TCRB transcripts were sequenced because the entire RNA isolate underwent reverse transcription. Some clones are missing from TCRdb's copy, which holds only in-frame ones; the method was immunoSEQ multiplex PCR. This sample has about 150,000 clones, with about 9.3% found just once. The single heparinised draw taken from each donor contained roughly 100 mL of blood on average. The table lists this clone with a few counts. Its antigen is still unknown. The junction and the germline gene differ at one end; a read error may be behind it. General observations from the study: Across all four CD4+ subsets, people with type 1 diabetes showed modestly shorter TCRB CDR3s.

The sequence was collected from a young man with type 1 diabetes. Source material: central memory CD4+ T cells from blood.

This chain's CDR3 is CASSEARGRESDAF. As DNA, the CDR3 is TGTGCCAGCAGTGAAGCACGGGGCCGGGAGTCTGACGCCTTC. The J gene is TRBJ1-2, the V gene TRBV6-1; possible D gene TRBD1, 5 bases. This CDR3 contains 14 residues. Germline CDR1 is MNHNS and CDR2 is SASEGT.